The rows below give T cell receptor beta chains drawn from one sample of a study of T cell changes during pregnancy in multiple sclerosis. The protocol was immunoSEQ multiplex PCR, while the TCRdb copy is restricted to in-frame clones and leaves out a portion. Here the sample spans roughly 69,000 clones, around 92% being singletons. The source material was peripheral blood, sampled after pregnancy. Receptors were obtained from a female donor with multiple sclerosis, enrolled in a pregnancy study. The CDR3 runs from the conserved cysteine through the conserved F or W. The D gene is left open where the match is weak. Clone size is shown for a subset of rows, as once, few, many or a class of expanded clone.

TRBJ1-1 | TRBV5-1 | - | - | TGCGCCAGCAGCAGAGAGGACAGCTTCATAGGGGACACTGAAGCTTTCTTT | CASSREDSFIGDTEAFF
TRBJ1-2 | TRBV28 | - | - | TGTGCCAGCAGTTACTCCTCTATTTATGGCTACACCTTC | CASSYSSIYGYTF
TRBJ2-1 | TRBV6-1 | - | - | TGTGCCAGCAGTGAATTTCCCACGGAGAGCTCCTACAATGAGCAGTTCTTC | CASSEFPTESSYNEQFF
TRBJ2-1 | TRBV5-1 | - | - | TGCGCCAGCAGCTCCGACTCTCGTCTATCCTACAATGAGCAGTTCTTC | CASSSDSRLSYNEQFF
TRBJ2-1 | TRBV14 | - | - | TGTGCCAGCAGCCTCTTGGCCAGTGAGCAGTTCTTC | CASSLLASEQFF
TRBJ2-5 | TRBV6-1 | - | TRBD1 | TGTGCCAGCAGTGCCGGGACAGGGGAAGAGACCCAGTACTTC | CASSAGTGEETQYF
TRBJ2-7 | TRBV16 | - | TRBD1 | TGTGCCAGCAGCCACGGGACAGTCTCCTACGAGCAGTACTTC | CASSHGTVSYEQYF
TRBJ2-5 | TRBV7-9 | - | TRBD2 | TGTGCCAGCAGCGGTTCTAGCGGGAGGGTCCAAGAGACCCAGTACTTC | CASSGSSGRVQETQYF
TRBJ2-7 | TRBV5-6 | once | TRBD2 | TGTGCCAGCAGCACTAGCGGGAGTTTGAGCGAGCAGTACTTC | CASSTSGSLSEQYF
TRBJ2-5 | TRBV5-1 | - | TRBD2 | TGCGCCAGCAGCTTGGGGGTAGCGGGAGGAGCGGCAGAAGAGACCCAGTACTTC | CASSLGVAGGAAEETQYF
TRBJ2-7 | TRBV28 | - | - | TGTGCCAGCAGTTCGCCGGGACACGGAACCTACGAGCAGTACTTC | CASSSPGHGTYEQYF
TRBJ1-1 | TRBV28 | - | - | TGTGCCAGCAGCACCGCGGCGAAGGGAGGAGGGACTGAAGCTTTCTTT | CASSTAAKGGGTEAFF
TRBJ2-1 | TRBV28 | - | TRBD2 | TGTGCCAGCAGTTTAGGGGGGACTAGCGAGGTTGAGCAGTTCTTC | CASSLGGTSEVEQFF
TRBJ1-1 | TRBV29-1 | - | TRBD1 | TGCAGCGTTGTTTTAAGTCGTTCGGTCGAGGACAGGGGCGGGCTAGGGACTGAAGCTTTCTTT | CSVVLSRSVEDRGGLGTEAFF
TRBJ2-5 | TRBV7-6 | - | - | TGTGCCAGCAGCCCCGGGCGTAGGGGTCTATATGAGACCCAGTACTTC | CASSPGRRGLYETQYF
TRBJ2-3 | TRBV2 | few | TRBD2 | TGTGCCAGCAGGAGACTAGCGGGCACAGATACGCAGTATTTT | CASRRLAGTDTQYF
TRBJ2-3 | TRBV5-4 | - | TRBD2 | TGTGCCAGCAGTCATAGCGGGAGAGGCACAGATACGCAGTATTTT | CASSHSGRGTDTQYF
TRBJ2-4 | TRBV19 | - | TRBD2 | TGTGCCAGTAGTAGAGTGACTGCTAGCGGCCTAGCCAAAAACATTCAGTACTTC | CASSRVTASGLAKNIQYF
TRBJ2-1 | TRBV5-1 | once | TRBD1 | TGCGCCAGCAGCTTGGCCGACCCCGGGACAGGGGGAAATGAGCAGTTCTTC | CASSLADPGTGGNEQFF
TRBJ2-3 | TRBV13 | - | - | TGTGCCAGCAGCTTACGGGGGACAGATACGCAGTATTTT | CASSLRGTDTQYF
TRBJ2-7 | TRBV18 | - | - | TGTGCCAGCTCAATGAGCCACCCGGACAGCTCCTACGAGCAGTACTTC | CASSMSHPDSSYEQYF
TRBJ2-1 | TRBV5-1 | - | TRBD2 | TGCGCCAGCAGCTTGGGTCCTAGCGGGAGGCGGGGTGAGCAGTTCTTC | CASSLGPSGRRGEQFF
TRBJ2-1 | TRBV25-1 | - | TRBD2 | TGTGCCTTGGGACTAGCGGGAGAAAGATCCTACAATGAGCAGTTCTTC | CALGLAGERSYNEQFF
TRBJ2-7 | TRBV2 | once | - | TGTGCCAGCAAGGTCGGAGGGAGGATTTACGAGCAGTACTTC | CASKVGGRIYEQYF
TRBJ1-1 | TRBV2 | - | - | TGTGCCAGCAGCTTATTTACAGGGAACACTGAAGCTTTCTTT | CASSLFTGNTEAFF
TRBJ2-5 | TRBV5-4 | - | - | TGTGCCAGCAGCTTTATAGCGGACCAATCAGAGACCCAGTACTTC | CASSFIADQSETQYF
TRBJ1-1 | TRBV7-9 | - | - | TGTGCCAGCAGCTTAGTGCAGGGCACTGAAGCTTTCTTT | CASSLVQGTEAFF
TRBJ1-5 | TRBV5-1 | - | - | TGCGCCAGCAGCTTGGATGGCTCTGGGCCCAATCAGCCCCAGCATTTT | CASSLDGSGPNQPQHF
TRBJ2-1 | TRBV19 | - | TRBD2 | TGTGCCAGTAGTGCCCGGACTAGCGGGAAGCAGTTCTTC | CASSARTSGKQFF
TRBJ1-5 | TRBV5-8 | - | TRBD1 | TGTGCCAGCAGCCCGAGACAGACAGGGGCGGGGCAGCCCCAGCATTTT | CASSPRQTGAGQPQHF
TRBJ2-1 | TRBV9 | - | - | TGTGCCAGCAGCGGCGGTAATTCCAATGAGCAGTTCTTC | CASSGGNSNEQFF
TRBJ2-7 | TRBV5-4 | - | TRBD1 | TGTGCCAGCAGCTTGGACAGGGGACGCAACGAGCAGTACTTC | CASSLDRGRNEQYF
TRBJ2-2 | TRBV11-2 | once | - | TGTGCCAGCAGCTCTGACTTCATCACCGGGGAGCTGTTTTTT | CASSSDFITGELFF
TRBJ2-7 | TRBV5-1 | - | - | TGCGCCAGCAGCTTGTCCATAAGCCCTGCGGAGCAGTACTTC | CASSLSISPAEQYF
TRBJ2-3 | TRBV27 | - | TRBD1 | TGTGCCAGCGGGGGGACAGGGGTGCCAGATACGCAGTATTTT | CASGGTGVPDTQYF
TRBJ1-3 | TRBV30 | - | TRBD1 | TGTGCCTGGAGTGAACCACAGGGGTATACTGGAAACACCATATATTTT | CAWSEPQGYTGNTIYF
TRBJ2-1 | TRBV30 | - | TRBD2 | TGTGCCTGGAGTGACGGGACTAGCGGCTACAATGAGCAGTTCTTC | CAWSDGTSGYNEQFF
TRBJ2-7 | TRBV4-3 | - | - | TGCGCCAGCAGCCAAGCCGGGACTCATCACTACGAGCAGTACTTC | CASSQAGTHHYEQYF
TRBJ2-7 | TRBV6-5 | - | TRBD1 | TGTGCCAGCAGTTACAGGGACAGGGGTATGTACGAGCAGTACTTC | CASSYRDRGMYEQYF
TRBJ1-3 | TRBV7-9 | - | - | TGTGCCAGCAGCCGTGATAGGGGCGGTCTTGGAAACACCATATATTTT | CASSRDRGGLGNTIYF
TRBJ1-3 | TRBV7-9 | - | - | TGTGCCAGCAGCTTAGAGCAGGGATACACTGGAAACACCATATATTTT | CASSLEQGYTGNTIYF
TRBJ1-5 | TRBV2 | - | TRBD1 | TGTGCCAGCAGAGACGGACAGGGTAGCAATCAGCCCCAGCATTTT | CASRDGQGSNQPQHF
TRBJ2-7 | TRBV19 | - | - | TGTGCCAGTAGGTACTACGAGCAGTACTTC | CASRYYEQYF
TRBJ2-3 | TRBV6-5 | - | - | TGTGCCAGCGGTCGGAGCACAGATACGCAGTATTTT | CASGRSTDTQYF
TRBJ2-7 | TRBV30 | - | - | TGTGCCTGGAGTGTGTCTCACAGGAGCCCCTACGAGCAGTACTTC | CAWSVSHRSPYEQYF
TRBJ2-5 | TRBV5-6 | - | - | TGTGCCAGCCACTACGGAATAGCGGAAGAGACCCAGTACTTC | CASHYGIAEETQYF
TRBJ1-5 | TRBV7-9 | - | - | TGTGCCAGCAGCGGGGCGGACGATCATTATCAGCCCCAGCATTTT | CASSGADDHYQPQHF
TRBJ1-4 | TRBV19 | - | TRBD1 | TGTGCCAGTAGTACTATCGACAGGGGAGTTAAGGAAAAACTGTTTTTT | CASSTIDRGVKEKLFF
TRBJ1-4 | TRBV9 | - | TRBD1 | TGTGCCAGCAGCGGGACAGGGGGCTATGAAAAACTGTTTTTT | CASSGTGGYEKLFF
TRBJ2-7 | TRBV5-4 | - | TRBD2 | TGTGCCAGCAGCGCTCTAGCGGGAGACGGCGAGCAGTACTTC | CASSALAGDGEQYF
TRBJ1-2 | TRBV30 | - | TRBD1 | TGTGCCTGCTCGACAGGGGAAACTTTTGGAGGCTACACCTTC | CACSTGETFGGYTF
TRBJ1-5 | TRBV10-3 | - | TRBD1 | TGTGCCATCAGTCCACAGGGGGCAGAACAGCCCCAGCATTTT | CAISPQGAEQPQHF
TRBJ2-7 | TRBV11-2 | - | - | TGTGCCAGCAGCGTAGCGACTGTCTACGAGCAGTACTTC | CASSVATVYEQYF
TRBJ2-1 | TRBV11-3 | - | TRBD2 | TGTGCCAGCAGCTTACGGCTAGCGGAAAACAATGAGCAGTTCTTC | CASSLRLAENNEQFF
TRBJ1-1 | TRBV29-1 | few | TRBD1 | TGCAGCGCAAACACAGGGGGATCGGGGAACACTGAAGCTTTCTTT | CSANTGGSGNTEAFF
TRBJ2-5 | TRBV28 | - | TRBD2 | TGTGCCAGCAGTTCTCTAGCGGGAGGGTTGCAAGAGACCCAGTACTTC | CASSSLAGGLQETQYF
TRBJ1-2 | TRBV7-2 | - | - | TGTGCCAGCAGCTTAGCATCTTACTATGGCTACACCTTC | CASSLASYYGYTF
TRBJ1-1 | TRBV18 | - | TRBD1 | TGTGCCAGCTCACCAACCCAGGGGGCTGAAGCTTTCTTT | CASSPTQGAEAFF
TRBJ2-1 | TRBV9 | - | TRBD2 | TGTGCCAGCAGCGCACTCCTGACTAGCGGGATAAATGAGCAGTTCTTC | CASSALLTSGINEQFF